The entry below describes one T cell receptor (beta chain). This record belongs to a study of shared T cell receptors in the human thymus. The CDR3 is 16 amino acids. Germline trimming cut 4 bases from V and 3 bases from J; bases unmatched to any gene: 9. CDR1 and CDR2 from the germline V gene are SGHTS and YDEGEE. Libraries were prepared by immunoSEQ multiplex PCR; TCRdb keeps only in-frame clonotypes and omits some of them. The top ten clones hold more than 0.01% of a sample with approximately 490,000 clones, around 78% of them seen once. These data also featured in a second study, about human thymus T cells. That source adds: Thymic repertoires from unrelated individuals overlapped highly, related research reported.

This clonotype originated in a boy younger than two with a congenital heart defect. The chain links TRBV5-8 to TRBJ1-2, with 10 positions matching TRBD1. The material sequenced was thymocytes. This CDR3 reads CASSRRPGQGYYGYTF. As DNA, the CDR3 is TGTGCCAGCAGCCGACGCCCGGGACAGGGGTACTATGGCTACACCTTC.